The next 30 T cell receptor beta chains were all read from a single sample in a study of OX40 agonist ivuxolimab in advanced cancers. Assay: immunoSEQ multiplex PCR; the TCRdb copy retains only in-frame clones and omits some. Of 77,000 or so clones listed, 92% are singletons. The sample here was CD4+ or CD8+ T cells sorted from blood, taken in a trial of the OX40 agonist ivuxolimab. These receptors were obtained from an adult with an advanced solid tumor such as melanoma, head and neck, liver or kidney cancer.

The chain joins TRBV7-2 to TRBJ2-1, with TRBD2 matching 8 bases. V was clipped by 5 bases and J by 0 bases; unmatched bases: 6. The CDR3 covers 16 residues. Germline V lookup: CDR1 SGHTA, CDR2 FQGNSA. This CDR3 is CASSPQRESSYNEQFF. CDR3 in DNA: TGTGCCAGCAGCCCCCAGCGGGAGAGCTCCTACAATGAGCAGTTCTTC.

The chain joins TRBV7-8 to TRBJ1-2; 7 nucleotides align to TRBD1. The CDR3 spans 12 residues. V was clipped by 3 bases and J by 6 bases; unmatched bases: 1. Per germline, CDR1 SGHVS and CDR2 FQNEAQ. Written as DNA, the CDR3 is TGTGCCAGCAGCTTTACAGGGGATGGCTACACCTTC. Residues: CASSFTGDGYTF.

The rearrangement joins TRBV2 to TRBJ2-1; D remains ambiguous. CDR1 and CDR2 (germline): SNHLY, FYNNEI. Trimming took 1 base from V and 5 from J, leaving 12 bases between them. The CDR3 extends over 15 amino acids. The CDR3 nucleotides read TGTGCCAGCAGTGAAGGCCAGGCATACGACAATGAGCAGTTCTTC. The encoded protein is CASSEGQAYDNEQFF.

V and J are TRBV7-2 and TRBJ1-6; D is undetermined. V was pared by 5 bases and J by 6 bases, with 11 bases between. The germline V gene encodes CDR1 SGHTA and CDR2 FQGNSA. The CDR3 runs to 14 residues. The CDR3 nucleotides are TGTGCCAGCAGCCCGCTTCCGGCTAATTCACCCCTCCACTTT. It yields the protein CASSPLPANSPLHF.

The gene calls are TRBV19 and TRBJ1-2; a possible D gene is TRBD1 (6 bases). The CDR3 covers 15 residues. Trimming cost V 2 bases and J 2 bases, with 12 bases left between them. Germline V gene data show CDR1 as LNHDA and CDR2 as SQIVND (reference sequence). The CDR3 spells CASSIRGGSNYGYTF. The CDR3 DNA follows: TGTGCCAGTAGTATAAGGGGGGGCAGCAACTATGGCTACACCTTC.

The rearrangement joins TRBV28 to TRBJ1-1; the D is unclear. V dropped 5 bases and J dropped 4 bases, with 11 bases sitting between them. The germline V gene encodes CDR1 MDHEN and CDR2 SYDVKM. The CDR3 has 13 residues. CDR3 in DNA: TGTGCCAGCAGTCGGTTTTTGGGCACTGAAGCTTTCTTT. Translated: CASSRFLGTEAFF.

V usage is TRBV21-1 and J usage is TRBJ2-3; the table's D call of TRBD1 was not tested on the DNA. TRBV21-1 is flagged as a pseudogene. This CDR3 has 18 residues. CDR3 in amino acids: CASSKRFKTDRSTDTQYF. Here the CDR3 DNA reads TGTGCCAGCAGCAAACGCTTCAAAACGGACAGAAGCACAGATACGCAGTATTTT.

The count of this clone is one. The gene calls are TRBV9 and TRBJ1-1, with D uncertain. Trimming took 2 bases from V and 0 from J, leaving 11 bases between them. CDR3 length equals 15 residues. Germline V lookup: CDR1 SGDLS, CDR2 YYNGEE. CDR3 protein: CASSVPDPMNTEAFF. Written as DNA, the CDR3 is TGTGCCAGCAGCGTCCCAGATCCGATGAACACTGAAGCTTTCTTT.

V and J are TRBV5-1 and TRBJ1-1; a possible D gene is TRBD1 (5 bases). Trimming stripped 0 bases from V and 10 bases from J, with 10 bases between. The CDR3 runs to 12 residues. The germline V gene encodes CDR1 SGHRS and CDR2 YFSETQ. The CDR3 DNA sequence: TGCGCCAGCAGCTTGGATACAGGTGGAGCTTTCTTT. This codes for CASSLDTGGAFF.

The rearrangement joins TRBV2 to TRBJ2-7; 10 bases map to TRBD2. The CDR3 has 15 residues. After removal of 6 bases from V and 2 bases from J, the junction contained 7 bases not matched to a gene. Per germline, CDR1 SNHLY and CDR2 FYNNEI. CDR3 coding DNA: TGTGCCAGCAGGGCGGGACTAGCGCTCGCCTACGAGCAGTACTTC. Its translation is CASRAGLALAYEQYF.

This chain uses TRBV2 with TRBJ2-7; D may be TRBD2 (6 bases). Trimming shortened V by 6 bases and J by 2 bases, and 11 bases separated the two germline ends. CDR1 is SNHLY, CDR2 FYNNEI, per germline. The length of the CDR3 is 13 residues. CDR3 bases: TGTGCCAGCAGGCCGGGAGTAACCTACGAGCAGTACTTC. Its protein is CASRPGVTYEQYF.

The rearrangement joins TRBV19 to TRBJ2-2; D is undetermined. CDR3 size: 12 residues. V lost 3 bases and J 5 bases, leaving 4 bases between the germline ends. Germline V lookup: CDR1 LNHDA, CDR2 SQIVND (reference sequence). As DNA, the CDR3 is TGTGCCAGTAGTATGCATACCGGGGAGCTGTTTTTT. As protein: CASSMHTGELFF.

The chain recombines TRBV5-1 with TRBJ2-7, with D unclear. Germline lookup yields CDR1 SGHRS and CDR2 YFSETQ. The CDR3 consists of 14 residues. The V and J ends lost 1 base and 4 bases respectively, with 12 bases between them. CDR3 residues: CASSLSPDAYEQYF. CDR3 in DNA: TGCGCCAGCAGCTTGTCGCCAGACGCGTACGAGCAGTACTTC.

The chain's CDR3 is CAWSPPQLHTEAFF. The DNA of the CDR3 is TGTGCCTGGAGTCCCCCCCAGCTACACACTGAAGCTTTCTTT. The V and J genes are TRBV30 and TRBJ1-1; the D is unclear. V was cut by 2 bases and J by 3 bases, with 13 bases left in between. This CDR3 has 14 residues. Germline V gene sequence: CDR1 GTSNPN, CDR2 SVGIG (reference sequence).

The V call is TRBV4-2, the J call TRBJ2-7; 11 bases match TRBD2. The germline gives CDR1 LGHNA, CDR2 YNFKEQ. This CDR3 is built from 15 residues. The V and J ends lost 3 bases and 6 bases, in that order; junction bases with no gene match: 7. Written as DNA, the CDR3 is TGTGCCAGCAGCCACCCTCTAGCGGGAGGAACCGAGCAGTACTTC. Amino acids: CASSHPLAGGTEQYF.

CDR3 DNA: TGCAGCGTCCCTCATCGGACTAGCGGGAGGTATAATGAGCAGTTCTTC. Amino acids: CSVPHRTSGRYNEQFF. The chain has TRBV29-1 and TRBJ2-1; 14 bases map to TRBD2. The V gene's germline CDR1 is SQVTM and CDR2 ANQGSEA. This CDR3 has 16 amino acids. V gave up 6 bases and J gave up 7 bases; unmatched junction bases: 11.

The chain couples TRBV7-8 to TRBJ2-1; 11 bases line up with TRBD2. The CDR3 sequence is 19 residues long. Germline CDR1 SGHVS, CDR2 FQNEAQ. V was pared by 1 base and J by 0 bases, with 8 bases of the junction left unmatched. CDR3 bases: TGTGCCAGCAGCTTAGGGCTAGCGGGAGGCCTGAGCTCCTACAATGAGCAGTTCTTC. Amino acids: CASSLGLAGGLSSYNEQFF.

This clone was picked up a small number of times. This chain uses TRBV6-5 with TRBJ1-1, with TRBD1 identical over 8 bases. This CDR3 region has 14 residues. CDR1 MNHEY and CDR2 SVGAGI come from the germline V gene. Unmatched junction bases numbered 5, after V lost 2 bases and J lost 6 bases. CDR3 in amino acids: CASSYDRGRSEAFF. CDR3 bases: TGTGCCAGCAGTTACGACAGGGGAAGATCTGAAGCTTTCTTT.

The chain carries TRBV11-1 and TRBJ1-1; 9 nucleotides agree with TRBD1. The CDR3 is 13 amino acids. Germline CDR1 is SGHAT and CDR2 is FQDESV (reference sequence). Unmatched junction bases numbered 10, after V lost 6 bases and J lost 11 bases. The DNA for the CDR3 is TGTGCCAGCAGTTGGGACAGGGAATCCGGCGCTTTCTTT. Translated, it gives CASSWDRESGAFF.

This clone was observed a single time. The chain couples TRBV6-1 to TRBJ1-4; possible D gene TRBD1, 6 bases. Germline CDR1 reads MNHNS; CDR2 reads SASEGT. V lost 5 bases, J lost 14 bases, and 12 bases lay in between. This CDR3 has 11 residues. The DNA for the CDR3 is TGTGCCAGCAGTTTAGGACAGCGCCTGTTTTTT. It encodes CASSLGQRLFF.

The chain couples TRBV4-2 to TRBJ2-3, with 10 bases identical to TRBD2. The germline V gene has CDR1 LGHNA and CDR2 YNFKEQ. The V segment lost 2 bases and the J segment 6 bases; nucleotides outside the gene matches: 8. The CDR3 length is 16 residues. The CDR3 nucleotides are TGTGCCAGCAGCCAAATCGGACTAGCGGCACTTGATACGCAGTATTTT. This translates into CASSQIGLAALDTQYF.

The chain joins TRBV4-1 to TRBJ2-3; D is unclear. V lost 2 bases and J lost 1, with 19 bases in between. This CDR3 region has 18 residues. Germline V gene lookup returns CDR1 MGHRA and CDR2 YSYEKL. The CDR3 here is CASSQILSRRNGTDTQYF. Written as DNA, the CDR3 is TGCGCCAGCAGCCAAATTCTATCCCGTCGAAACGGCACAGATACGCAGTATTTT.

The chain is built from TRBV6-1 and TRBJ1-1; a weak D match, TRBD1 (5 bases). The CDR3 runs 12 residues. Germline loops: CDR1 MNHNS, CDR2 SASEGT. Trimming removed 3 bases from V and 6 bases from J, with 8 bases in between. The CDR3 DNA reads TGTGCCAGCAGTGACTGGGGGTCTGAAGCTTTCTTT. This encodes CASSDWGSEAFF.

The chain uses TRBV10-2 and TRBJ2-7; D is unclear. Per germline, CDR1 WSHSY and CDR2 SAAADI. This CDR3 comprises 14 residues. Trimming stripped 1 base from V and 2 bases from J, with 9 bases between. CDR3 residues: CASSELVAPYEQYF. The CDR3 region has the DNA TGCGCCAGCAGTGAGTTGGTAGCACCCTACGAGCAGTACTTC.

The genes are TRBV7-3 and TRBJ2-3; D remains unclear. Germline V gives CDR1 SGHTA, CDR2 FQGTGA. CDR3 length equals 15 residues. The germline V and J ends were trimmed by 0 bases and 1 base, with 8 bases remaining between them. CDR3 sequence: CASSLTRQGTDTQYF. Written as DNA, the CDR3 is TGTGCCAGCAGCTTAACACGGCAAGGCACAGATACGCAGTATTTT.

CDR3 in DNA: TGCGCCAGCAGTGTTCCCGGGCAAGAGACCCAGTACTTC. It is translated as CASSVPGQETQYF. V usage is TRBV10-2 and J usage is TRBJ2-5, with D unresolved. Germline V lookup: CDR1 WSHSY, CDR2 SAAADI. This CDR3 contains 13 residues. The germline V and J ends were trimmed by 4 bases and 2 bases, with 8 bases remaining between them.

This chain uses TRBV5-1 with TRBJ2-7; either TRBD1 or TRBD2 may fit D (5 bases each). Germline V lookup: CDR1 SGHRS, CDR2 YFSETQ. With 0 bases removed from V and 0 bases from J, the gap between germline ends came to 13 bases. The CDR3 consists of 16 residues. The CDR3 DNA reads TGCGCCAGCAGCTTGGGGGACGGGTTAAGCTCCTACGAGCAGTACTTC. Protein product: CASSLGDGLSSYEQYF.

The chain has TRBV5-1 and TRBJ2-1; 9 nucleotides match TRBD2. CDR1 is SGHRS, CDR2 YFSETQ, per germline. The CDR3 is made up of 15 amino acids. Trimming took 4 bases from V and 6 from J; bases not matched to a gene: 8. The CDR3 region has the DNA TGCGCCAGCAGCGCCTTTAGCGGGAGTTTCAATGAGCAGTTCTTC. This translates into CASSAFSGSFNEQFF.

The chain links TRBV19 to TRBJ1-5; no clear D. The CDR3 is 14 residues long. Germline V CDR1 and CDR2: LNHDA, SQIVND (reference sequence). V lost 0 bases and J lost 3, with 6 bases in between. The CDR3 DNA reads TGTGCCAGTAGTATAGACGGGCCCAATCAGCCCCAGCATTTT. It translates to CASSIDGPNQPQHF.

The V gene is TRBV29-1, the J gene TRBJ1-3; TRBD1 matches at 8 bases. V gave up 4 bases and J gave up 4 bases; unmatched junction bases: 0. CDR1 and CDR2 from the germline V gene are SQVTM and ANQGSEA. The CDR3 sequence is 12 residues long. In DNA form, the CDR3 reads TGCAGCGTTGGACAGGGGGGAAACACCATATATTTT. It specifies CSVGQGGNTIYF.